The entry that follows covers one TCR beta chain sequence. What it recognizes is unknown. Data came from immunoSEQ multiplex PCR; TCRdb stores just in-frame clones and leaves some out. Of about 80,000 clones listed, more than 80% are singletons. The data were taken from a study of OX40 agonist ivuxolimab in advanced cancers. The wider study: Participants averaged approximately 65 years of age (range about 23 to 80) and were under 90% male. Two patients with cutaneous melanoma and one with hepatocellular carcinoma, three in total, showed partial responses. Findings and limits, study-wide: The work left the antigen specificity of expanded peripheral T cells undetermined. Researchers report that CD8+ T cells had, on average, more expanded clones than CD4+.

Germline V lookup: CDR1 SGHNT, CDR2 YENEEA. CDR3 length equals 12 residues. V was shortened by 4 bases and J by 8 bases, with 8 bases between the two germline ends. Sequencing was performed on CD4+ or CD8+ T cells sorted from blood, taken in a trial of the OX40 agonist ivuxolimab. The sequence was obtained from an adult with an advanced solid tumor such as melanoma, head and neck, liver or kidney cancer. The V and J genes are TRBV11-3 and TRBJ1-4; D perhaps matches TRBD1 (5 bases). CDR3 amino acids: CASSSGAEKLFF. The CDR3 DNA reads TGTGCCAGCAGCTCTGGGGCGGAAAAACTGTTTTTT.